Following are 14 T cell receptor beta chains from one sample sequenced in a study of control samples from healthy donors and cancer patients. Data came from immunoSEQ multiplex PCR; TCRdb stores just in-frame clones and leaves some out. The data hold some 120,000 clones, with roughly 90% observed a single time. Sequences were obtained from blood. These receptor sequences come from a man between 18 and 35 years old in good health.

The chain has TRBV7-6 and TRBJ2-7, with D perhaps TRBD1 or TRBD2 (5 bases each). V was pared by 2 bases and J by 5 bases, with 16 bases between. In germline, CDR1 is SGHVS, CDR2 FNYEAQ. The CDR3 is 15 residues long. The CDR3 is CASSLMAGTPHEQYV. In DNA form, the CDR3 reads TGTGCCAGCAGCTTAATGGCCGGGACCCCCCACGAGCAGTACGTC.

This chain links TRBV3-1 (or the pseudogene TRBV3-2) with TRBJ2-1; 12 bases align to TRBD2. V gave up 4 bases and J gave up 8 bases; unmatched junction bases: 3. Germline V gives CDR1 LGHDT, CDR2 YNNKEL (reference sequence). The CDR3 totals 14 residues. This CDR3 is CASSRTSGNDEQFF. As DNA, the CDR3 is TGTGCCAGCAGCCGGACTAGCGGGAACGATGAGCAGTTCTTC.

The DNA of the CDR3 is TGTGCCAGCAGCAAGCCGGGACTAGCGATTTATACGCAGTATTTT. As protein: CASSKPGLAIYTQYF. This rearrangement joins TRBV21-1 to TRBJ2-3; TRBD2, the D gene given by the table, was not confirmed from the DNA. TRBV21-1 is deemed a pseudogene. This CDR3 has 15 amino acids.

In DNA, the CDR3 is TGCGCCAGCAGTGAGTCGGGACAGGGGGCTGGACCCCTCCACTTT. Protein product: CASSESGQGAGPLHF. The chain combines TRBV10-1 with TRBJ1-6; 12 bases fit TRBD1. The length of the CDR3 is 15 residues. Germline V CDR1 and CDR2: WNHNN, SYGVQD (reference sequence). J lost 12 bases, V lost 0 bases, and 3 bases had no gene match.

The chain couples TRBV28 to TRBJ1-5, with D unresolved. This CDR3 region has 14 residues. The germline V gene has CDR1 MDHEN and CDR2 SYDVKM. V shed 2 bases and J shed 1 base, with 6 bases lying between them. CDR3 DNA sequence: TGTGCCAGCAGTTTAGGGGTAAGCAATCAGCCCCAGCATTTT. Its protein is CASSLGVSNQPQHF.

V and J are TRBV21-1 and TRBJ2-7; the D call in the table, TRBD1, was not verified against the DNA. TRBV21-1 is a pseudogene. The CDR3 runs 14 residues. The CDR3 spells CASSEWDRVYEQYV. In DNA form, the CDR3 reads TGTGCCAGCAGCGAATGGGACAGGGTCTACGAGCAGTACGTC.

The chain links TRBV9 to TRBJ2-1; TRBD2 might be the D (5 bases). Trimming took off 0 bases at V and 6 bases at J, with 13 bases between the two ends. Germline assignment: CDR1 SGDLS and CDR2 YYNGEE. The CDR3 sequence is 15 residues long. CDR3 nucleotides: TGTGCCAGCAGCGTAGCTAGTCTAGCCGGCAATGAGCAGTTCTTC. The encoded protein is CASSVASLAGNEQFF.

This clone was detected only once. The V and J genes are TRBV10-3 and TRBJ2-1; weak D call: TRBD1 (6 bases). The germline gives CDR1 ENHRY, CDR2 SYGVKD. Between the trimmed V and J ends, which lost 3 bases and 7 bases, there was a span of 13 bases. The CDR3 length is 14 residues. This chain's CDR3 is CAISEAGQTNEQFF. CDR3 coding DNA: TGTGCCATCAGTGAAGCCGGACAGACAAATGAGCAGTTCTTC.

This chain uses TRBV18 with TRBJ1-5, with 8 positions matching TRBD1. The V gene's germline CDR1 is KGHSH and CDR2 LQKENI. J was trimmed by 3 bases and V by 5 bases; bases with no gene match: 6. The CDR3 has 15 amino acids. In DNA form, the CDR3 reads TGTGCCAGCTCAGGACAGGGTTCGTCCAATCAGCCCCAGCATTTT. As protein: CASSGQGSSNQPQHF.

The rearrangement links TRBV7-3 to TRBJ2-2; D is undetermined. V was pared by 5 bases and J by 2 bases, with 9 bases between. This CDR3 has 14 amino acids. Germline CDR1 and CDR2: SGHTA and FQGTGA. CDR3 in DNA: TGTGCCAGCAGCCTGATGAGTAACACCGGGGAGCTGTTTTTT. Protein product: CASSLMSNTGELFF. The variable domain in full, with the rest retrieved from reference TRBV7-3 and TRBJ2-2, is GAGVSQTPSNKVTEKGKYVELRCDPISGHTALYWYRQSLGQGPEFLIYFQGTGAADDSGLPNDRFFAVRPEGSVSTLKIQRTERGDSAVYLCASSLMSNTGELFFGEGSRLTVL.

This clone was counted a few times. The chain combines TRBV11-3 with TRBJ2-3, with 11 bases fitting TRBD2. Germline V CDR1 and CDR2: SGHNT, YENEEA. V was pared by 0 bases and J by 8 bases, with 10 bases of the junction left unmatched. CDR3 length: 17 residues. The CDR3: CASSLEGISGRDSTQYF. CDR3 coding DNA: TGTGCCAGCAGCTTAGAAGGTATTAGCGGGAGGGATTCTACGCAGTATTTT.

The chain is built from TRBV11-2 and TRBJ2-5; 14 bases agree with TRBD2. The germline V gene has CDR1 SGHAT and CDR2 FQNNGV. This CDR3 comprises 16 residues. The J segment lost 5 bases and the V segment lost 3 bases, leaving 5 bases of the junction unmatched. CDR3 nucleotide sequence: TGTGCCAGCAGCTTGGGGACTAGCGGGAGTTGGGAGACCCAGTACTTC. Protein product: CASSLGTSGSWETQYF.

V gene TRBV7-9 combines with J gene TRBJ1-4; D gene uncertain. V lost 5 bases to trimming and J lost 5 bases, with 3 bases between them. The CDR3 loop spans 11 amino acids. Germline assignment: CDR1 SEHNR and CDR2 FQNEAQ (reference sequence). The CDR3 is CASSQNEKLFF. CDR3 nucleotide sequence: TGTGCCAGCAGCCAAAATGAAAAACTGTTTTTT.

The V and J genes are TRBV4-1 and TRBJ2-2; 8 bases are a match to TRBD1. The CDR3 is 16 residues long. CDR1 and CDR2 from the germline V gene are MGHRA and YSYEKL. The V gene end was trimmed by 1 base and the J gene end by 4 bases; junction bases not matched to a gene: 5. In DNA form, the CDR3 reads TGCGCCAGCAGCCAAGCCCAGGGGGCGGTCACCGGGGAGCTGTTTTTT. Residues: CASSQAQGAVTGELFF.